These T cell receptor beta chains were read from a single sample in a study of blood T cell repertoires in COVID-19. The data were produced by immunoSEQ multiplex PCR, yet TCRdb's version contains in-frame clones alone and is incomplete. This table has roughly 250,000 clones, approximately 85% appearing once. Sequencing used PBMCs or T cells enriched from blood (not recorded which). These receptors originate from a woman in her fifties or sixties who had recovered from COVID-19. Each CDR3 is given with its conserved first and last residue. A D gene is named only where the DNA matches it firmly. Clone sizes are given selectively: once, few, many, or a class where the clone is expanded.

CDR3 length	D gene	clone size	J gene	V gene	CDR3 protein	CDR3 DNA
13	-	-	TRBJ1-1	TRBV5-1	CASSPTANTEAFF	TGCGCCAGCAGCCCGACAGCCAACACTGAAGCTTTCTTT
14	-	-	TRBJ1-3	TRBV28	CASRSPQGGNTIYF	TGTGCCAGCAGAAGCCCACAGGGCGGAAACACCATATATTTT
14	TRBD1	-	TRBJ2-5	TRBV7-9	CASSLDRFEETQYF	TGTGCCAGCAGCTTGGACAGGTTTGAAGAGACCCAGTACTTC
15	-	-	TRBJ1-5	TRBV7-2	CASSIQDSRNQPQHF	TGTGCCAGCAGCATCCAGGACAGTCGCAATCAGCCCCAGCATTTT
14	TRBD2	-	TRBJ2-5	TRBV27	CASKTSGRRETQYF	TGTGCCAGCAAAACTAGCGGGAGGCGCGAGACCCAGTACTTC
16	TRBD1	-	TRBJ2-2	TRBV7-3	CASSKTGGMGTGELFF	TGTGCCAGCAGCAAGACAGGGGGCATGGGCACCGGGGAGCTGTTTTTT
16	-	once	TRBJ1-1	TRBV15	CATSRDRGERRTEAFF	TGTGCCACCAGCAGAGATCGGGGGGAAAGGAGGACTGAAGCTTTCTTT
16	TRBD2	-	TRBJ2-1	TRBV28	CASSFSLAGGYNEQFF	TGTGCCAGCAGTTTCTCTTTAGCGGGTGGCTACAATGAGCAGTTCTTC
14	-	-	TRBJ1-6	TRBV27	CASSYGAGSSPLHF	TGTGCCAGCAGTTATGGGGCGGGGAGTTCACCCCTCCACTTT
15	TRBD1	-	TRBJ1-4	TRBV28	CASREAGTGIEKLFF	TGTGCCAGCAGAGAAGCCGGGACAGGGATTGAAAAACTGTTTTTT
16	TRBD2	-	TRBJ2-1	TRBV3-1/TRBV3-2	CASSQDPSGDYNEQFF	TGTGCCAGCAGCCAAGACCCTAGCGGGGACTACAATGAGCAGTTCTTC
13	TRBD2	-	TRBJ2-7	TRBV5-1	CASFSGSYSEQYF	TGCGCCAGCTTTAGCGGGAGTTACAGCGAGCAGTACTTC
14	TRBD1	once	TRBJ1-1	TRBV27	CASGTVPWGAEAFF	TGTGCCAGTGGGACAGTCCCTTGGGGGGCTGAAGCTTTCTTT
14	-	-	TRBJ1-2	TRBV27	CASSLSSGVYGYTF	TGTGCCAGCAGTTTATCATCCGGGGTCTATGGCTACACCTTC
14	TRBD1	-	TRBJ1-2	TRBV28	CASSLASWTGVFTF	TGTGCCAGCAGTCTCGCTAGTTGGACAGGGGTTTTCACCTTC
14	-	-	TRBJ1-2	TRBV19	CASSTPAANYGYTF	TGTGCCAGTAGCACCCCCGCGGCTAACTATGGCTACACCTTC
16	TRBD2	-	TRBJ2-5	TRBV2	CASSGTSGRAGETQYF	TGTGCCAGCAGTGGGACTAGCGGGAGGGCCGGGGAGACCCAGTACTTC
12	-	-	TRBJ1-2	TRBV6-5	CASNQGSGGYTF	TGTGCCAGCAACCAGGGCTCGGGTGGCTACACCTTC
16	-	-	TRBJ1-5	TRBV19	CASTFAWGHGNQPQHF	TGTGCCAGTACCTTCGCTTGGGGCCACGGCAATCAGCCCCAGCATTTT
16	TRBD2	-	TRBJ2-2	TRBV5-1	CASSFLAGVGTGELFF	TGCGCCAGCAGCTTTCTAGCGGGAGTGGGTACCGGGGAGCTGTTTTTT
13	-	-	TRBJ2-7	TRBV7-6	CASSEGENYEQYF	TGTGCCAGCAGCGAGGGAGAAAACTACGAGCAGTACTTC
13	-	-	TRBJ2-3	TRBV28	CASSLGRGNTQYF	TGTGCCAGCAGTTTAGGTCGGGGGAATACGCAGTATTTT
13	-	-	TRBJ2-4	TRBV6-6	CASTQRTENIQYF	TGTGCCAGCACCCAGAGGACAGAAAACATTCAGTACTTC
15	TRBD1	-	TRBJ2-1	TRBV27	CASSYGTGSYNEQFF	TGTGCCAGCAGTTACGGGACAGGCTCCTACAATGAGCAGTTCTTC
17	TRBD1	-	TRBJ1-2	TRBV11-3	CASSLKRGQGARGGYTF	TGTGCCAGCAGCTTAAAACGGGGACAGGGGGCGAGAGGTGGCTACACCTTC
15	TRBD1	-	TRBJ2-1	TRBV5-5	CASSPKTGIGYEQFF	TGTGCCAGCAGCCCTAAGACAGGGATAGGCTATGAGCAGTTCTTC
12	TRBD1	-	TRBJ1-1	TRBV18	CASSPGDRGAFF	TGTGCCAGCTCACCAGGGGACAGGGGAGCTTTCTTT
14	-	few	TRBJ2-1	TRBV6-5	CASSSNYGTNEQFF	TGTGCCAGCAGTTCCAACTATGGTACGAATGAGCAGTTCTTC
15	-	-	TRBJ2-5	TRBV10-3	CAISESRTVQETQYF	TGTGCCATCAGTGAGTCAAGGACAGTTCAAGAGACCCAGTACTTC
13	-	-	TRBJ1-1	TRBV27	CASSSRQNTEAFF	TGTGCCAGCAGTTCCAGACAGAACACTGAAGCTTTCTTT
15	TRBD2	-	TRBJ2-5	TRBV5-1	CASSAGTSGQETQYF	TGCGCCAGCAGCGCCGGGACTAGCGGCCAAGAGACCCAGTACTTC
16	TRBD2	-	TRBJ2-7	TRBV27	CASSPRTSGRPYEQYF	TGTGCCAGCAGTCCGCGTACTAGCGGGAGGCCCTACGAGCAGTACTTC
14	-	-	TRBJ1-1	TRBV15	CATSWGLINTEAFF	TGTGCCACCAGCTGGGGACTGATTAACACTGAAGCTTTCTTT
17	-	-	TRBJ1-4	TRBV7-9	CASSSRFQQGPFEKLFF	TGTGCCAGCAGCAGCCGTTTTCAACAGGGACCCTTCGAAAAACTGTTTTTT
16	TRBD2	-	TRBJ2-5	TRBV28	CASSLSGGSGRETQYF	TGTGCCAGCAGTTTATCAGGCGGGAGCGGGCGAGAGACCCAGTACTTC
15	TRBD2	-	TRBJ2-1	TRBV6-4	CASSERLAGGGEQFF	TGTGCCAGCAGTGAAAGACTAGCGGGAGGGGGTGAGCAGTTCTTC
13	TRBD2	-	TRBJ2-1	TRBV30	CAWWRERYNEQFF	TGTGCCTGGTGGCGGGAGAGATACAATGAGCAGTTCTTC
12	-	-	TRBJ2-1	TRBV30	CAWSSGVNEQFF	TGTGCCTGGAGTTCCGGGGTCAATGAGCAGTTCTTC
14	-	-	TRBJ1-2	TRBV5-1	CASSLAGTNYGYTF	TGCGCCAGCAGCTTGGCAGGAACTAACTATGGCTACACCTTC
15	-	-	TRBJ1-5	TRBV19	CASRFRGSFNQPQHF	TGTGCCAGTAGATTCAGGGGTAGTTTCAATCAGCCCCAGCATTTT
13	TRBD1	once	TRBJ1-5	TRBV29-1	CSVVDRDNQPQHF	TGCAGCGTCGTGGACAGGGACAATCAGCCCCAGCATTTT
14	-	-	TRBJ2-3	TRBV15	CATSRSGSTDTQYF	TGTGCCACCAGCAGAAGCGGGAGCACAGATACGCAGTATTTT
12	TRBD2	-	TRBJ2-2	TRBV3-1/TRBV3-2	CASRLAGRELFF	TGTGCCAGCAGACTAGCGGGCAGGGAGCTGTTTTTT
15	-	-	TRBJ1-3	TRBV9	CASSVLQGAGNTIYF	TGTGCCAGCAGCGTGCTACAGGGAGCGGGAAACACCATATATTTT
13	-	-	TRBJ2-7	TRBV7-9	CASRSAQGREQYF	TGTGCCAGCAGATCAGCCCAGGGTCGGGAGCAGTACTTC
20	TRBD1	-	TRBJ2-6	TRBV15	CATSSSSPGTGDGLSNVLTF	TGTGCCACCAGCAGCAGCTCCCCCGGGACAGGGGATGGGCTCTCCAACGTCCTGACTTTC
15	-	-	TRBJ1-5	TRBV19	CASSIARQRNQPQHF	TGTGCCAGTAGTATCGCCCGACAGCGCAATCAGCCCCAGCATTTT
16	-	-	TRBJ1-5	TRBV28	CASTTVGAYSNQPQHF	TGTGCCAGCACCACCGTGGGGGCTTATAGCAATCAGCCCCAGCATTTT
15	TRBD1	-	TRBJ1-1	TRBV5-8	CASSWGTGGFWEAFF	TGTGCCAGCAGCTGGGGGACAGGGGGCTTTTGGGAAGCTTTCTTT
14	-	-	TRBJ2-7	TRBV10-1	CASFSLDSSYEQYF	TGCGCCAGCTTCTCCCTGGACAGTTCCTACGAGCAGTACTTC
12	-	-	TRBJ2-7	TRBV30	CAWKGTPPEQYF	TGTGCCTGGAAAGGGACACCCCCCGAGCAGTACTTC
15	-	-	TRBJ2-1	TRBV3-1/TRBV3-2	CASSQTESSYNEQFF	TGTGCCAGCAGCCAAACAGAAAGCTCCTACAATGAGCAGTTCTTC
13	-	-	TRBJ2-2	TRBV5-8	CASRWRNTGELFF	TGTGCCAGCAGGTGGAGAAACACCGGGGAGCTGTTTTTT
14	-	-	TRBJ1-1	TRBV27	CASSLSVVNTEAFF	TGTGCCAGCAGTTTATCGGTAGTGAACACTGAAGCTTTCTTT
11	-	few	TRBJ2-1	TRBV24-1	CATSDFREQFF	TGTGCCACCAGTGATTTCCGGGAGCAGTTCTTC
15	TRBD1	-	TRBJ1-1	TRBV28	CASSPGGRINTEAFF	TGTGCCAGCAGCCCAGGGGGGAGAATTAACACTGAAGCTTTCTTT
15	-	-	TRBJ2-1	TRBV4-2	CASSPLTGTYNEQFF	TGTGCCAGCAGCCCCTTGACGGGAACCTACAATGAGCAGTTCTTC
15	TRBD2	-	TRBJ2-3	TRBV5-1	CASSFPAGATDTQYF	TGCGCCAGCAGCTTTCCCGCGGGAGCCACAGATACGCAGTATTTT
16	-	-	TRBJ2-5	TRBV7-9	CASSLAMAGTQETQYF	TGTGCCAGCAGCTTAGCGATGGCGGGAACGCAAGAGACCCAGTACTTC